Listed below are T cell receptor beta chains from one sample, sequenced in a study of T cells in Graves' hyperthyroidism and ophthalmopathy. TCRdb called the multiplex PCR reads again in MiXCR, with one record for every CDR3 protein. The table records around 340,000 distinct CDR3 sequences, about 15% of them present only once. Sample: blood. The receptors were gathered from a young man with Graves' hyperthyroidism. Both conserved end residues are part of each CDR3. The order of the fields is J gene, D gene, clone size, V gene, CDR3 protein, CDR3 DNA. The D gene is left open where the match is weak. The size of a clone is reported for some rows only, either as once, few or many, or as a class for expanded clones.

>TRBJ2-1|-|few|TRBV20-1
CSAVKSGGNNEQFF
TGCAGTGCCGTAAAATCCGGCGGGAACAATGAGCAGTTCTTC
>TRBJ1-2|TRBD1|-|TRBV19
CASSIAGGQAPSRYGYTF
TGTGCCAGTAGTATAGCGGGGGGACAGGCCCCCTCTAGGTATGGCTACACCTTC
>TRBJ2-3|-|many|TRBV12-3/TRBV12-4
CASSLASGTDTQYF
TGTGCCAGCAGTTTGGCTAGCGGCACAGATACGCAGTATTTT
>TRBJ2-1|TRBD1|many|TRBV27
CASSSTWGQGESNEQFF
TGTGCCAGCAGTTCCACTTGGGGACAGGGAGAGTCGAATGAGCAGTTCTTC
>TRBJ2-4|-|many|TRBV3-1
CASSQVAAWGNIQYF
TGTGCCAGCAGCCAAGTCGCGGCCTGGGGAAACATTCAGTACTTC
>TRBJ2-7|-|many|TRBV6-2/TRBV6-3
CASSYGDFLYEQYF
TGTGCCAGCAGTTACGGCGACTTCCTCTACGAGCAGTACTTC
>TRBJ1-2|-|few|TRBV5-1
CASSEGSVAQVYGYTF
TGCGCCAGCAGTGAAGGAAGTGTGGCGCAGGTCTATGGCTACACCTTC
>TRBJ2-2|-|-|TRBV12-3/TRBV12-4
CASQGVGGELFF
TGTGCCAGCCAAGGGGTGGGCGGGGAGCTGTTTTTT
>TRBJ2-7|TRBD2|many|TRBV12-3/TRBV12-4
CASSPSGRGLYEQYF
TGTGCCAGCAGTCCTAGCGGGAGGGGGCTCTACGAGCAGTACTTC
>TRBJ2-1|-|many|TRBV20-1
CSARDRLLSYNEQFF
TGCAGTGCTAGAGATCGACTCCTCTCCTACAATGAGCAGTTCTTC
>TRBJ1-1|-|many|TRBV20-1
CSASPLGGGFPAEAFF
TGCAGTGCGAGCCCTTTAGGAGGCGGCTTCCCCGCTGAAGCTTTCTTT
>TRBJ2-5|-|few|TRBV19
CASKDLRGEETQYF
TGTGCCAGTAAGGACCTGCGAGGAGAAGAGACCCAGTACTTC
>TRBJ1-1|-|many|TRBV2
CASKQQVEAFF
TGTGCCAGCAAGCAACAGGTCGAAGCTTTCTTT
>TRBJ2-5|-|few|TRBV10-3
CAISESILFQETQYF
TGTGCCATCAGTGAGTCTATTCTTTTCCAAGAGACCCAGTACTTC
>TRBJ2-2|-|-|TRBV5-1
CASTFLEVAGELFF
TGCGCCAGCACTTTCCTCGAGGTGGCCGGGGAGCTGTTTTTT
>TRBJ1-6|-|many|TRBV12-3/TRBV12-4
CASSRQDLGHSPLHF
TGTGCCAGCAGTCGACAGGACCTCGGGCATTCACCCCTCCACTTT
>TRBJ2-7|TRBD1|many|TRBV20-1
CSARDFTGESYEQYF
TGCAGTGCTAGAGATTTCACAGGGGAATCCTACGAGCAGTACTTC
>TRBJ1-5|-|-|TRBV10-3
CAISESRGLSNQPQHF
TGTGCCATCAGTGAAAGTAGGGGACTTAGCAATCAGCCCCAGCATTTT
>TRBJ2-7|-|many|TRBV7-9
CASSFEGSPYEQYF
TGTGCCAGCAGCTTTGAGGGGTCCCCCTACGAGCAGTACTTC
>TRBJ2-7|-|many|TRBV7-3
CASSPFGDQDEQYF
TGTGCCAGCAGCCCTTTTGGGGATCAGGACGAGCAGTACTTC
>TRBJ1-6|-|many|TRBV5-1
CASSLSRGPLHF
TGCGCCAGCAGCTTGTCACGAGGACCCCTCCACTTT
>TRBJ1-4|TRBD1|many|TRBV3-1
CASSMGQGAEKLFF
TGTGCCAGCAGCATGGGACAGGGGGCTGAAAAACTGTTTTTT
>TRBJ2-1|-|few|TRBV13
CASSFLSSPRNEQFF
TGTGCCAGCAGCTTCCTATCATCTCCCCGGAATGAGCAGTTCTTC
>TRBJ1-3|-|-|TRBV3-1
CASTPRDSGFSGNTIYF
TGTGCCAGCACCCCCAGGGATTCGGGGTTCTCTGGAAACACCATATATTTT
>TRBJ2-3|TRBD2|many|TRBV6-1
CASSEDAGGQDTQYF
TGTGCCAGCAGTGAAGATGCGGGAGGGCAAGATACGCAGTATTTT
>TRBJ1-1|TRBD1|many|TRBV25-1
CASSDSVDRFKAFF
TGTGCCAGCAGTGATTCCGTGGACAGGTTTAAAGCTTTCTTT
>TRBJ2-6|TRBD2|-|TRBV7-8
CASSRTNQGLASGANVLTF
TGTGCCAGCAGCCGAACAAACCAGGGACTAGCATCTGGGGCCAACGTCCTGACTTTC
>TRBJ2-7|-|few|TRBV7-9
CASSLADHRGEQYF
TGTGCCAGCAGCTTAGCTGACCATCGGGGCGAGCAGTACTTC
>TRBJ1-2|-|-|TRBV7-9
CASSLGGDRIYGYTF
TGTGCCAGCAGCTTGGGGGGAGACAGGATCTATGGCTACACCTTC
>TRBJ2-7|-|-|TRBV7-9
CASSLVIRPGEQYF
TGTGCCAGCAGCTTAGTCATCAGGCCGGGGGAGCAGTACTTC
>TRBJ2-2|-|many|TRBV30
CAWSVVRTGELFF
TGTGCCTGGAGTGTAGTGCGTACCGGGGAGCTGTTTTTT
>TRBJ1-5|-|many|TRBV19
CASSPWGVPGLLNQPQHF
TGTGCCAGTAGCCCCTGGGGGGTACCAGGTCTCCTCAATCAGCCCCAGCATTTT
>TRBJ1-4|TRBD1|many|TRBV12-3/TRBV12-4
CASSERQGGEKLFF
TGTGCCAGCAGTGAGAGACAGGGTGGGGAAAAACTGTTTTTT
>TRBJ2-5|-|-|TRBV2
CASSEKQPQETQHF
TGTGCCAGCAGTGAAAAGCAGCCCCAAGAGACCCAGCACTTC
>TRBJ2-7|-|few|TRBV7-6
CASSLGRASYEQYF
TGTGCCAGCAGCTTAGGCAGGGCAAGTTACGAGCAGTACTTC
>TRBJ2-2|-|few|TRBV7-6
CASSPWTENTGELFF
TGTGCCAGCAGCCCCTGGACGGAAAACACCGGGGAGCTGTTTTTT
>TRBJ2-3|-|few|TRBV9
CASSVGRASVEYTDTQYF
TGTGCCAGCAGCGTAGGGCGGGCTAGCGTAGAGTACACAGATACGCAGTATTTT
>TRBJ1-1|-|many|TRBV20-1
CSASSLGDNTEAFF
TGCAGTGCTAGTAGTCTGGGAGATAACACTGAAGCTTTCTTT
>TRBJ2-1|TRBD2|many|TRBV7-9
CASSLELAGTYNEQFF
TGTGCCAGCAGCTTAGAGTTAGCGGGGACCTACAATGAGCAGTTCTTC
>TRBJ2-7|-|-|TRBV13
CASSIGQSTYEQYF
TGTGCCAGCAGCATCGGACAGTCCACCTACGAGCAGTACTTC
>TRBJ1-5|-|-|TRBV28
CATRDSNQPQHF
TGTGCCACCAGGGACAGCAATCAGCCCCAGCATTTT